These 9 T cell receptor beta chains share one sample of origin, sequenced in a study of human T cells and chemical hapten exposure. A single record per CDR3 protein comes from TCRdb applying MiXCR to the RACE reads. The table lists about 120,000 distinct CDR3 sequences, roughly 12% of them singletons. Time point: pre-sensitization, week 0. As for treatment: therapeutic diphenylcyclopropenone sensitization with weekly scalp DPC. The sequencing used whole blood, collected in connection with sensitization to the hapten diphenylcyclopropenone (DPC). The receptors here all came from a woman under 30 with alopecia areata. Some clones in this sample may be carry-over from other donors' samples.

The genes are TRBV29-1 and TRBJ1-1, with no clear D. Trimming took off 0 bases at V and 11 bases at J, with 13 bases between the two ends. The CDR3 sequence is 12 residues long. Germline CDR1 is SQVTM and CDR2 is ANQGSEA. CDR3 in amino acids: CSVEDPIQRAFF. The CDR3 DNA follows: TGCAGCGTTGAAGATCCCATACAGCGGGCTTTCTTT.

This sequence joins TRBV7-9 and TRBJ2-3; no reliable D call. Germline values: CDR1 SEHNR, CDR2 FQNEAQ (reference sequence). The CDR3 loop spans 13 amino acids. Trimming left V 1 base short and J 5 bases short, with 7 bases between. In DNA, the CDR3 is TGTGCCAGCAGCTTAGATGTACAAGATACGCAGTATTTT. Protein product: CASSLDVQDTQYF.

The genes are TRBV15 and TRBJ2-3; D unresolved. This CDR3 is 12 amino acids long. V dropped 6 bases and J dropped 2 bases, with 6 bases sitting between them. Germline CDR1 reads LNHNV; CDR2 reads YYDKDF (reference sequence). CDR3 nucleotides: TGTGCCACCAGTAGGGACACAGATACGCAGTATTTT. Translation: CATSRDTDTQYF.

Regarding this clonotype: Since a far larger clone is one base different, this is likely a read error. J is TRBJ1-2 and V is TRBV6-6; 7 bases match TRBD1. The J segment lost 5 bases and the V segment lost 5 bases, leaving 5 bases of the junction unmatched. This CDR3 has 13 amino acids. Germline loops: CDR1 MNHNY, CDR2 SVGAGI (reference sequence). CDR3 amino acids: CASSPTGEYGYTF. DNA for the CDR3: TGTGCCAGCAGTCCCACAGGGGAATATGGCTACACCTTC.

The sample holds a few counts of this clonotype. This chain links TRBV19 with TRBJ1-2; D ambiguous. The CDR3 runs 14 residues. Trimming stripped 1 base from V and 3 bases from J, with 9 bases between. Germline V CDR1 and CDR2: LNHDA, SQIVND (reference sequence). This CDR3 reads CASSIVESDYGYTF. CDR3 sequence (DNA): TGTGCCAGTAGTATAGTAGAGTCAGACTATGGCTACACCTTC. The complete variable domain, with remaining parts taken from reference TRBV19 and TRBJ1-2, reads DGGITQSPKYLFRKEGQNVTLSCEQNLNHDAMYWYRQDPGQGLRLIYYSQIVNDFQKGDIAEGYSVSREKKESFPLTVTSAQKNPTAFYLCASSIVESDYGYTFGSGTRLTVV.

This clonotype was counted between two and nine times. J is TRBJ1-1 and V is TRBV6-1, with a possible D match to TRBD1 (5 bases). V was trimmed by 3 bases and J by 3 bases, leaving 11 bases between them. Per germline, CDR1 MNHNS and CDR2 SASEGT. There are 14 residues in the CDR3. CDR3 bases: TGTGCCAGCAGTGAGGTCGGGACCTACACTGAAGCTTTCTTT. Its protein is CASSEVGTYTEAFF.

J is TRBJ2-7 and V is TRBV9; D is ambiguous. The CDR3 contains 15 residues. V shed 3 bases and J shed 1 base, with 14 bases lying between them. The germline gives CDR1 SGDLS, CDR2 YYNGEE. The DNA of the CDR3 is TGTGCCAGCAGCGCATCACCCCTTACGTCCTACGAGCAGTACTTC. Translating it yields CASSASPLTSYEQYF.

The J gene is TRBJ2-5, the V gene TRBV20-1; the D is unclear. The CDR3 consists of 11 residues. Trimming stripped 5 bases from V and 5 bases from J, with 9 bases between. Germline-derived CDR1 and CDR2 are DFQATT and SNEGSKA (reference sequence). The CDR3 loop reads CSAAIKETQYF. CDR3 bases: TGCAGTGCTGCCATCAAGGAGACCCAGTACTTC.

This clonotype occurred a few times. CDR3 sequence (DNA): TGTGCCTGGAGTGTAGTGAACAGCCAGGGCAATCAGCCCCAGCATTTT. Translated, it gives CAWSVVNSQGNQPQHF. The chain employs TRBV30 and TRBJ1-5, with D uncertain. From germline, CDR1 is GTSNPN and CDR2 SVGIG (reference sequence). The V end lost 0 bases, the J end lost 2 bases, and 14 bases lay between the germline ends. CDR3 size: 16 residues.